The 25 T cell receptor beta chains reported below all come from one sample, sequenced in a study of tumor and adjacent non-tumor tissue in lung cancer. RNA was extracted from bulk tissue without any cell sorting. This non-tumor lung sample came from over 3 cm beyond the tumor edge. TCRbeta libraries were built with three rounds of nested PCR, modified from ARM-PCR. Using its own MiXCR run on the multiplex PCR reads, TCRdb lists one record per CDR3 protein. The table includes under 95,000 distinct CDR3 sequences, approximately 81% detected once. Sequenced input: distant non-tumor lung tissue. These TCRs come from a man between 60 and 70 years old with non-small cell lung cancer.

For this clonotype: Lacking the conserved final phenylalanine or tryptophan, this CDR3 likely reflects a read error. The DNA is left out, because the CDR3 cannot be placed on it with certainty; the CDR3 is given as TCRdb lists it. CDR3 loop: CASNAGTDTQYY. V gene TRBV6-5 combines with J gene TRBJ2-3. The CDR3 spans 12 amino acids, including both terminal residues. Germline V gene lookup returns CDR1 MNHEY and CDR2 SVGAGI.

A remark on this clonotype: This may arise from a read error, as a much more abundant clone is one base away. The DNA of the CDR3 is TGTGCCACCAGCTTCTCTGACAGGGGCACGATCAATCAGCCCCAGCATTTT. This translates into CATSFSDRGTINQPQHF. V and J are TRBV5-6 and TRBJ1-5, with 8 bases matching TRBD1. The CDR3 extends over 17 amino acids. CDR1 and CDR2 (germline): SGHDT, YYEEEE.

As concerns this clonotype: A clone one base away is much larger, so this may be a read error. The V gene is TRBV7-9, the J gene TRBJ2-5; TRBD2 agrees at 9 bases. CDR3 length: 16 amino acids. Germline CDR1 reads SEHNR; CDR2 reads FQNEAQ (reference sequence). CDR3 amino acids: CASSLMLAGSPETQNF. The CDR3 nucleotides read TGTGCCAGCAGCTTAATGCTAGCGGGATCCCCCGAGACCCAGAACTTC.

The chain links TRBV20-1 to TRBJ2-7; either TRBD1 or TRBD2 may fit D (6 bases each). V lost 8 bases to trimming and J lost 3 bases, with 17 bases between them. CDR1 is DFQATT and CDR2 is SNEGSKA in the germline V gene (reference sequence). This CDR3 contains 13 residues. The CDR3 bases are TGCAGTTTCGGAGGGGGAGAGAACTACGAGCAGTACTTC. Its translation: CSFGGGENYEQYF.

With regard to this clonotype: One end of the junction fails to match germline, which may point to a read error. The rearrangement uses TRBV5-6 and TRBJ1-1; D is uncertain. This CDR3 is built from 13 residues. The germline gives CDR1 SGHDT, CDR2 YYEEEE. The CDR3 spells CASSLLQGSETFF. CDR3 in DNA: TGTGCCAGTAGCTTGCTTCAAGGCAGTGAAACTTTCTTT.

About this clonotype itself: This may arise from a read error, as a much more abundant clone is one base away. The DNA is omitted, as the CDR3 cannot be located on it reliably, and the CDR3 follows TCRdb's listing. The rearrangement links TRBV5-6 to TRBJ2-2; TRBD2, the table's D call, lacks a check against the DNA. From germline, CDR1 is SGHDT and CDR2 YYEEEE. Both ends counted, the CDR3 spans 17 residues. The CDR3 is CASSPLWAGGNTGELLF.

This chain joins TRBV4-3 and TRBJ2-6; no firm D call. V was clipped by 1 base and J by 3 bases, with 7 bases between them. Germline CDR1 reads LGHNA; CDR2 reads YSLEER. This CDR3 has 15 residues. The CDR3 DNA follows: TGCGCCAGCAGCCAAGGCAACTGTGGGGCCAACGTCCTGACTTTC. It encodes CASSQGNCGANVLTF.

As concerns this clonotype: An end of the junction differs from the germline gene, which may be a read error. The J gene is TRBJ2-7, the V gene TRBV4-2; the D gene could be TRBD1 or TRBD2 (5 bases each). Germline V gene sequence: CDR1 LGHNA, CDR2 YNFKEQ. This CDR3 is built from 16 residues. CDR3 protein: CASSQDWPGPTYEQHF. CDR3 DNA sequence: TGTGCCAGCAGCCAAGATTGGCCGGGACCTACCTACGAGCAACACTTC.

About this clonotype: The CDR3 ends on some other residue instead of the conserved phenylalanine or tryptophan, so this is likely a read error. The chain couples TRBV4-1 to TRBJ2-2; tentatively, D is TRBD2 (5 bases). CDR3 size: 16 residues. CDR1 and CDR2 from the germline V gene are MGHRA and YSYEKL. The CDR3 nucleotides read TGCGCCAGTAGCCGCCAGATGCGGGTTAACACCGGGGAGCTGTTTCTT. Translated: CASSRQMRVNTGELFL.

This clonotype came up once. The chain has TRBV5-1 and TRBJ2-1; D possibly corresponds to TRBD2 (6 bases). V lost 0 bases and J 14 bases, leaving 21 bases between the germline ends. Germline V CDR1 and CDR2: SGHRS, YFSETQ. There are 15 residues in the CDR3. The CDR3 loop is CASSLGALVGGAEFF. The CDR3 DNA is TGCGCCAGCAGCTTGGGGGCGCTAGTGGGGGGAGCCGAGTTCTTC.

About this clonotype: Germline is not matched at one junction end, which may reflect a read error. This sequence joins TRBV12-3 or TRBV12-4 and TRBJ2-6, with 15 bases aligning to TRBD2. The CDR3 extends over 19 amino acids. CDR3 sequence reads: CASTPGLAGGVSGTNVLTF. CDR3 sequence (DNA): TGTGCCAGCACTCCAGGACTAGCGGGAGGGGTCTCTGGGACCAACGTCCTGACTTTC.

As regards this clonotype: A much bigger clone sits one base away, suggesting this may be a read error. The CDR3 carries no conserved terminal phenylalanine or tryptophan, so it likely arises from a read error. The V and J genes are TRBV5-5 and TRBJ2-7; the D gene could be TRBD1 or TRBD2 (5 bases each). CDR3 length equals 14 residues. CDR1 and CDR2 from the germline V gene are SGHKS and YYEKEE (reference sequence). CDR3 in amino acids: CASNLTWGSGEQYL. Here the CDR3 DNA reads TGTGCCAGCAACTTGACCTGGGGGAGTGGCGAGCAGTACCTC.

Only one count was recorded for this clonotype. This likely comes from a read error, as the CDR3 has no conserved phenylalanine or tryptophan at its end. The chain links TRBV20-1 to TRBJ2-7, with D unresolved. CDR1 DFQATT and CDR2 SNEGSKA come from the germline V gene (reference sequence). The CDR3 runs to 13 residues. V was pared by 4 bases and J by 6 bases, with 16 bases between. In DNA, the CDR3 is TGCAGTGCTATGAGGATGGCTACAAGCGAGCAGTACTGC. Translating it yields CSAMRMATSEQYC.

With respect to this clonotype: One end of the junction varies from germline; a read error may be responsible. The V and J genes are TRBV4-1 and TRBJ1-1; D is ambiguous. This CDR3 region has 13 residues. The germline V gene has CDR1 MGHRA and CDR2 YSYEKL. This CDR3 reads CACSLDSNTEAFF. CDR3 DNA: TGCGCCTGCAGCTTGGATTCGAACACTGAAGCTTTCTTT.

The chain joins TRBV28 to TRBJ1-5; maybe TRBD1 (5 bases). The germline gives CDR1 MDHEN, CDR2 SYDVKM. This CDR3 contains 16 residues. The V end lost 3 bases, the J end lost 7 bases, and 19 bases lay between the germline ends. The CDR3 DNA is TGTGCCAGCAGTTTTTGGGGGGGTGGCAGCGTGCAGCCCCAGCATTTT. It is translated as CASSFWGGGSVQPQHF.

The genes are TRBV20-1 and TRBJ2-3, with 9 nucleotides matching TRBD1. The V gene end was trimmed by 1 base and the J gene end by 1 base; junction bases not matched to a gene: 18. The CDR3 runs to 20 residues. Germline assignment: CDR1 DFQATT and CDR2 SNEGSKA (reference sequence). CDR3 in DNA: TGCAGTGCTAGAGTCATTAGGGGACAGGGTGTAGGACCCCGCACAGATACGCAGTATTTT. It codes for CSARVIRGQGVGPRTDTQYF.

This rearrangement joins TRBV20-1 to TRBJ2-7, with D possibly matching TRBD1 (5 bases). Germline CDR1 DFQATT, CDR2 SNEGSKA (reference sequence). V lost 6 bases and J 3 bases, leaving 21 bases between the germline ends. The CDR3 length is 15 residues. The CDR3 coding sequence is TGCAGTGCCATCCCTCCTGGGGCTAACTACTACGAGCAGTACTTC. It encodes CSAIPPGANYYEQYF.

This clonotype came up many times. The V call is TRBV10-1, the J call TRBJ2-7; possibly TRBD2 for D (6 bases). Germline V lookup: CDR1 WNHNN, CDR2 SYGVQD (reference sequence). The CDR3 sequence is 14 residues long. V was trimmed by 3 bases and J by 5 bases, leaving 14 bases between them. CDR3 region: CASSEGGSPNEQYV. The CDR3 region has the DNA TGCGCCAGCAGTGAAGGAGGGAGCCCTAACGAGCAGTACGTC.

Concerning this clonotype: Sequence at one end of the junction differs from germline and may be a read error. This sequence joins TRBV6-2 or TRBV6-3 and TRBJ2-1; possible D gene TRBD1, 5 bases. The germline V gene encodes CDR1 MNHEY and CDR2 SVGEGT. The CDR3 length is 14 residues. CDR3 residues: CASIDLTARNGQFF. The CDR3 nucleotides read TGTGCCAGCATCGACCTGACAGCCCGCAATGGGCAGTTCTTC.

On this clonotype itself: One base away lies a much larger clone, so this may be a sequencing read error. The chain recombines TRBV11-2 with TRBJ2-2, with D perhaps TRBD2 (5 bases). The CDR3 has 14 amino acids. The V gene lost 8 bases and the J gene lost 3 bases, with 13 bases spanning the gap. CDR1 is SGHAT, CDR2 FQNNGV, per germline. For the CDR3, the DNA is TGTGCCAGCTGCTATACTAGAGACACCGGGGAGCTGTTTTTT. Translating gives CASCYTRDTGELFF.

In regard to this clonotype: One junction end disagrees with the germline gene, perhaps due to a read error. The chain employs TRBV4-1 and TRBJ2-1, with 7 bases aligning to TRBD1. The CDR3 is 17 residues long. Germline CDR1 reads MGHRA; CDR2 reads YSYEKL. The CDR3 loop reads CAGSHFEGQEAYNEQFF. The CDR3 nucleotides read TGCGCCGGCAGCCATTTTGAAGGACAGGAAGCCTACAATGAGCAGTTCTTC.

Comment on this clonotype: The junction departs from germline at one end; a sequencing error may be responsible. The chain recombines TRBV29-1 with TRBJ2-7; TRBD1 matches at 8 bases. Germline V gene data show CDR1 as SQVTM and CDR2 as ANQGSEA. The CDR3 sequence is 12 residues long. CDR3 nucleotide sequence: TGCAGCGTTGGACAGGGGAACCACGAACAGTACTTC. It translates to CSVGQGNHEQYF.

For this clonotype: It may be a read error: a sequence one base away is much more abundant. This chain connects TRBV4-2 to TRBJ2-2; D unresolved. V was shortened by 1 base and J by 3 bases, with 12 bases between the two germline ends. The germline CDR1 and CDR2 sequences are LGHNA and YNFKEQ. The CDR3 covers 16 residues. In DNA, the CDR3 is TGTGCCAGCAGCCAAGCGAGTGACTCCTACACCGGGGAGCTGTTTTTT. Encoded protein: CASSQASDSYTGELFF.

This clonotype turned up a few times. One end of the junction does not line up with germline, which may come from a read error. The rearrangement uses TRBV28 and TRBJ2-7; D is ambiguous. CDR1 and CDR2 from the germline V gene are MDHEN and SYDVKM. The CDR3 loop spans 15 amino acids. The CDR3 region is CTSSLDPSYSYEQYF. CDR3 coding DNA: TGTACCAGCAGTTTGGACCCCTCCTACAGCTATGAGCAGTACTTC.

The CDR3 bases are TGTGCCAGCAGCGCGGGACAAGGACCTACCGGGGAGCTGTTTTTT. Protein sequence: CASSAGQGPTGELFF. The genes are TRBV11-2 and TRBJ2-2; TRBD1 or TRBD2 may be the D gene (6 bases each). Germline V gene sequence: CDR1 SGHAT, CDR2 FQNNGV. Trimming took off 5 bases at V and 5 bases at J, with 15 bases between the two ends. The CDR3 spans 15 residues.